This T cell receptor (beta chain) was sequenced for a study of OX40 agonist ivuxolimab in advanced cancers. Study information: Patients treated during dose escalation were battling hepatocellular carcinoma, melanoma, renal cell or head and neck cancer.

Germline-derived CDR1 and CDR2 are SGHDT and YYEEEE. Trimming at V came to 6 bases and at J to 2 bases, leaving 12 bases not matched to a gene. There are 16 residues in the CDR3. The study's findings and limits: CD8+ T cells showed, on average, more clonal expansion than CD4+ cells. Blood T cells, both CD4+ and CD8+, expanded clonally by week 6 at 0.1 to 3.0 mg/kg. It was also the case that some nonresponders had low normalized T-cell clonal expansion.

With respect to this clone: What it binds is not known.

The protocol was immunoSEQ multiplex PCR, while the TCRdb copy is restricted to in-frame clones and leaves out a portion. This sample has 40,000 to 45,000 clones; approximately 91% occur once, and the top ten carry about 30%. This TCR derives from an adult with an advanced solid tumor such as melanoma, head and neck, liver or kidney cancer. This chain links TRBV5-6 with TRBJ2-7, with 9 nucleotides matching TRBD1. Sample: CD4+ or CD8+ T cells sorted from blood, taken in a trial of the OX40 agonist ivuxolimab. The CDR3 loop reads CASNEGVDRGPYEQYF. In DNA, the CDR3 is TGTGCCAGCAACGAGGGAGTGGACAGGGGACCCTACGAGCAGTACTTC.